This TCR beta chain was profiled in a study of shared clonotypes between healthy human individuals. Data came from immunoSEQ multiplex PCR; TCRdb stores just in-frame clones and leaves some out. Of millions of clones in the sample, roughly 93% were seen once. Germline values: CDR1 SGHTA, CDR2 FQGNSA. The CDR3 is made up of 13 amino acids. Trimming cost V 4 bases and J 6 bases, with 12 bases left between them. The material sequenced was naive CD4+ T cells from PBMCs. Subset meaning: CD45RA+ positively selected. The sequence was collected from a man between 18 and 35 years old in good health. Some clones in this sample may be carry-over from other donors' samples. The chain is built from TRBV7-2 and TRBJ1-1; D remains unclear. CDR3 coding DNA: TGTGCCAGCAGCTCCAGTAGAGAGGCTGAAGCTTTCTTT. This encodes CASSSSREAEAFF.